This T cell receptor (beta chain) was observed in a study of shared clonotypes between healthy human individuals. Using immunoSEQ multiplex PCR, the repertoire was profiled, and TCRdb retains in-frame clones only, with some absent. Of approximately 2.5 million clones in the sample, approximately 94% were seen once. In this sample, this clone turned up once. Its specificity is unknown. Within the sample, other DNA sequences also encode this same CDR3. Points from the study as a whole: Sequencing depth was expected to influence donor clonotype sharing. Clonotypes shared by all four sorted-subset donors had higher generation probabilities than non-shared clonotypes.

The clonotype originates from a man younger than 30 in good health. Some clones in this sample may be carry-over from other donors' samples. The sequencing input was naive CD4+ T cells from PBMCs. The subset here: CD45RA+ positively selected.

The CDR3 sequence is CASSPTGRETQYF. For the CDR3, the DNA is TGTGCCAGCTCACCGACAGGGCGGGAGACCCAGTACTTC. V gene TRBV18 combines with J gene TRBJ2-5, with 7 positions matching TRBD1. The germline CDR1 and CDR2 sequences are KGHSH and LQKENI. This CDR3 spans 13 amino acids. V was pared by 3 bases and J by 5 bases, with 3 bases of the junction left unmatched.